The 13 T cell receptor beta chains reported below all come from one sample, sequenced in a study of early T cells in non-severe SARS-CoV-2 infection. One entry per CDR3 protein, called by TCRdb with MiXCR from the 5' RACE reads. The sample comprises roughly 31,000 distinct CDR3 sequences, 8.5% to 10% of which are singletons, and approximately 14% rests with the top ten. The sequencing input was whole blood. The receptor source for this set is an adult who was a healthcare worker with PCR-confirmed SARS-CoV-2 infection or an uninfected control (not recorded which).

This clonotype has just a few counts. The chain joins TRBV6-2 or TRBV6-3 to TRBJ2-1; D gene ambiguous. The CDR3 sequence is 12 residues long. Germline CDR1 MNHEY, CDR2 SVGEGT. Trimming cost V 2 bases and J 9 bases, with 8 bases left between them. CDR3 sequence reads: CASSYEGIEQFF. DNA of the CDR3: TGTGCCAGCAGTTACGAAGGGATTGAGCAGTTCTTC.

This clonotype was detected many times. The gene calls are TRBV7-3 and TRBJ1-2; D remains unclear. CDR1 and CDR2 from the germline V gene are SGHTA and FQGTGA. The CDR3 sequence is 14 residues long. Trimming pared 5 bases from V and 7 bases from J, leaving 17 bases between. The CDR3 reads CASSPHSIRGGYTF. The CDR3, as DNA: TGTGCCAGCAGCCCCCACAGTATACGTGGTGGCTACACCTTC. The variable domain in full, with the rest retrieved from reference TRBV7-3 and TRBJ1-2, is GAGVSQTPSNKVTEKGKYVELRCDPISGHTALYWYRQSLGQGPEFLIYFQGTGAADDSGLPNDRFFAVRPEGSVSTLKIQRTERGDSAVYLCASSPHSIRGGYTFGSGTRLTVV.

In this sample, this clonotype turned up many times. V gene TRBV7-6 combines with J gene TRBJ1-4; no definite D call. The CDR3 consists of 17 residues. The germline V gene encodes CDR1 SGHVS and CDR2 FNYEAQ. With 5 bases removed from V and 0 bases from J, the gap between germline ends came to 16 bases. In DNA, the CDR3 is TGTGCCAGCAGCAGTTGGGCTGGGGAGGCAACTAATGAAAAACTGTTTTTT. Its protein is CASSSWAGEATNEKLFF.

This clonotype was recorded a few times. The chain links TRBV7-8 to TRBJ2-7; perhaps TRBD2 as D (5 bases). The CDR3 totals 17 residues. Germline V gene data show CDR1 as SGHVS and CDR2 as FQNEAQ. V dropped 6 bases and J dropped 4 bases, with 25 bases sitting between them. For the CDR3, the DNA is TGTGCCAGCAGTCAAAAGAAACAGCGGAAGAAAAAGTACGAGCAGTACTTC. Its protein product is CASSQKKQRKKKYEQYF.

This chain joins TRBV3-1 and TRBJ1-2; no reliable D call. CDR1 LGHDT and CDR2 YNNKEL come from the germline V gene (reference sequence). The CDR3 extends over 15 amino acids. V was cut by 2 bases and J by 8 bases, with 18 bases left in between. The CDR3: CASSQLRRGPDGYTF. The CDR3 DNA reads as TGTGCCAGCAGCCAACTGCGGCGAGGGCCTGACGGCTACACCTTC.

The sample holds many counts of this clonotype. In nucleotides, the CDR3 is TGTGCCAGCAGTCCTGGACAGGGAGGGAACACCATATATTTT. Amino acid sequence: CASSPGQGGNTIYF. The chain links TRBV6-5 to TRBJ1-3; 8 nucleotides agree with TRBD1. CDR1 and CDR2 (germline): MNHEY, SVGAGI. This CDR3 has 14 amino acids. With V trimmed by 5 bases and J by 7 bases, 7 bases remained unmatched.

The chain combines TRBV5-1 with TRBJ2-5; 10 positions agree with TRBD1. The junction had 3 bases not matched to a gene; V was cut back by 4 bases and J by 0 bases. This CDR3 is built from 15 residues. CDR1 and CDR2 (germline): SGHRS, YFSETQ. The CDR3 DNA reads TGCGCCAGCAGCGTCGGGACAGGGGACCAAGAGACCCAGTACTTC. Protein product: CASSVGTGDQETQYF.

The sample holds many counts of this clonotype. This chain connects TRBV6-2 or TRBV6-3 to TRBJ2-7, with D possibly matching TRBD2 (6 bases). The CDR3 spans 16 residues. Germline V lookup: CDR1 MNHEY, CDR2 SVGEGT. The germline V and J ends were trimmed by 4 bases and 5 bases, with 21 bases remaining between them. The CDR3 here is CASSFPRGATRNEQYF. For the CDR3, the DNA is TGTGCCAGCAGTTTCCCGCGGGGCGCGACAAGGAACGAGCAGTACTTC.

The sample holds a few counts of this clonotype. The rearrangement uses TRBV24-1 and TRBJ1-1; 7 nucleotides line up with TRBD1. V shed 5 bases and J 1 base; nucleotides not matched to a gene: 6. The CDR3 is 15 residues long. In germline, CDR1 is KGHDR, CDR2 SFDVKD. The CDR3 bases are TGTGCCACCAGTGCGGGGGACAGACAGAACACTGAAGCTTTCTTT. Translating gives CATSAGDRQNTEAFF.

In regard to this clonotype: This is likely a read error, given that the CDR3 carries no conserved phenylalanine or tryptophan at its end. The V and J genes are TRBV5-1 and TRBJ2-2, with D perhaps matching TRBD1 (6 bases). With 4 bases removed from V and 5 bases from J, the gap between germline ends came to 12 bases. The germline gives CDR1 SGHRS, CDR2 YFSETQ. The CDR3 length is 14 residues. The CDR3 DNA reads as TGCGCCAGCAGCACGGACAGTACAACCGGGGAGCTGTTTCTT. Translation: CASSTDSTTGELFL.

Ten or more counts support this clonotype. The V and J genes are TRBV4-1 and TRBJ2-1; D unresolved. The CDR3 totals 13 residues. V lost 3 bases and J 4 bases, leaving 7 bases between the germline ends. Germline CDR1 and CDR2: MGHRA and YSYEKL. For the CDR3, the DNA is TGCGCCAGCAGCCAGGAACCTTACAATGAGCAGTTCTTC. Translated: CASSQEPYNEQFF.

This clonotype was observed many times. This sequence joins TRBV11-2 and TRBJ1-2; D possibly corresponds to TRBD1 (5 bases). CDR1 is SGHAT, CDR2 FQNNGV, per germline. Trimming shortened V by 3 bases and J by 2 bases, and 10 bases separated the two germline ends. The length of the CDR3 is 14 residues. CDR3 sequence reads: CASSFDRGNYGYTF. The CDR3, as DNA: TGTGCCAGCAGCTTTGACCGGGGGAACTATGGCTACACCTTC.

The CDR3 DNA reads as TGTGCCAGCAGTACAGGGGCCCTTTATGGCTACACCTTC. Amino acids: CASSTGALYGYTF. The genes are TRBV28 and TRBJ1-2; 7 bases are shared with TRBD1. Germline trimming cut 5 bases from V and 5 bases from J; bases unmatched to any gene: 5. Germline CDR1 is MDHEN and CDR2 is SYDVKM. The length of the CDR3 is 13 residues.